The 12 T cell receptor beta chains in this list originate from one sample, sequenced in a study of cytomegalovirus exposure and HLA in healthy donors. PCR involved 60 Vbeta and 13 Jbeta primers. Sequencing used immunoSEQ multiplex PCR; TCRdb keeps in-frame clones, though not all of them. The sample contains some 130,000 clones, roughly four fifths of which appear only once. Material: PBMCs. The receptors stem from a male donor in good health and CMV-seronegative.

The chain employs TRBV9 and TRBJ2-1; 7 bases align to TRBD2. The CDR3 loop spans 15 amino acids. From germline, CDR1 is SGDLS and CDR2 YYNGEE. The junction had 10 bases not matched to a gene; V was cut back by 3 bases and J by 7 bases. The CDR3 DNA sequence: TGTGCCAGCAGCGGGGGGAGGGCGCGGCGGAATGAGCAGTTCTTC. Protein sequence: CASSGGRARRNEQFF.

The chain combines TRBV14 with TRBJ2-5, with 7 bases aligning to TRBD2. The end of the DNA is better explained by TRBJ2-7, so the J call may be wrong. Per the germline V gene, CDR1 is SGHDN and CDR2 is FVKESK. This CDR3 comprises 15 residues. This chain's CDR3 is CASSQGGGLVYEQYF. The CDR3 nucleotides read TGTGCCAGCAGCCAAGGGGGGGGATTAGTCTACGAGCAGTACTTC.

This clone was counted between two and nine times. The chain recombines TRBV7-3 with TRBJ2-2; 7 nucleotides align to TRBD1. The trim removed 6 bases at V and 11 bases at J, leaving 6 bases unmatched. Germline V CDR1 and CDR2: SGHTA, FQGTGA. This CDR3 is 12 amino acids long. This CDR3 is CASRSRDSELFF. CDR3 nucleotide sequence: TGTGCCAGCAGGTCCCGGGACAGCGAGCTGTTTTTT.

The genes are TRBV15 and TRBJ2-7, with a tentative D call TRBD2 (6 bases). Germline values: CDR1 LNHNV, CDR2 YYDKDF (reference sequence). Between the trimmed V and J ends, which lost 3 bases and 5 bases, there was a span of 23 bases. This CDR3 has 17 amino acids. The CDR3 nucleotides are TGTGCCACCAGCAGCCCCACCGGTGGGGGAGGAAGCCACGAGCAGTACTTC. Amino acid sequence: CATSSPTGGGGSHEQYF.

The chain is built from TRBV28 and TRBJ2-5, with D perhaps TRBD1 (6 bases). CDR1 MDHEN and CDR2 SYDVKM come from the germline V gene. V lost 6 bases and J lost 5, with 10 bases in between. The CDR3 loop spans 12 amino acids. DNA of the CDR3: TGTGCCAGCAGCAGGGGCGGCGAGACCCAGTACTTC. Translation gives CASSRGGETQYF.

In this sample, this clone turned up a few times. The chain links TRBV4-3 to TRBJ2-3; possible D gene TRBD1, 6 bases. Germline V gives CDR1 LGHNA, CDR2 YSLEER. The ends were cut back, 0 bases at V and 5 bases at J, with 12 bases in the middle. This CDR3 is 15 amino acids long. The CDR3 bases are TGCGCCAGCAGCCAAGATCGGGTAGGGGGAGATACGCAGTATTTT. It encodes CASSQDRVGGDTQYF.

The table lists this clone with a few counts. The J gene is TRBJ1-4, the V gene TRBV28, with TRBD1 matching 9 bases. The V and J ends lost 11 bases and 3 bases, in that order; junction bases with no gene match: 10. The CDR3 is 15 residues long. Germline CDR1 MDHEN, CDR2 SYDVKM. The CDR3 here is CAAKQGAHPNEKLFF. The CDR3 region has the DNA TGTGCCGCAAAACAGGGGGCGCATCCTAATGAAAAACTGTTTTTT.

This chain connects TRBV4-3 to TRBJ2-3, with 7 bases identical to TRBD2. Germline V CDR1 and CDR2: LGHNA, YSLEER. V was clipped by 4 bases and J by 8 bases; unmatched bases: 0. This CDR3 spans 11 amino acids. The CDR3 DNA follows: TGCGCCAGCAGCCCGGGGGGTACGCAGTATTTT. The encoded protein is CASSPGGTQYF.

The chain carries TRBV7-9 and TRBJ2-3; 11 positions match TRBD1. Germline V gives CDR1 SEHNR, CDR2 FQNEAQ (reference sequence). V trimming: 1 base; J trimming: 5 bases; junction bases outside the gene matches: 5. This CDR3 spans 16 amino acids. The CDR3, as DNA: TGTGCCAGCAGCTTAGGGGACAGGGGGTCAAAAGATACGCAGTATTTT. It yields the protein CASSLGDRGSKDTQYF. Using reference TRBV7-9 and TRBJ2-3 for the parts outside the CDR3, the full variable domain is DTGVSQNPRHKITKRGQNVTFRCDPISEHNRLYWYRQTLGQGPEFLTYFQNEAQLEKSRLLSDRFSAERPKGSFSTLEIQRTEQGDSAMYLCASSLGDRGSKDTQYFGPGTRLTVL.

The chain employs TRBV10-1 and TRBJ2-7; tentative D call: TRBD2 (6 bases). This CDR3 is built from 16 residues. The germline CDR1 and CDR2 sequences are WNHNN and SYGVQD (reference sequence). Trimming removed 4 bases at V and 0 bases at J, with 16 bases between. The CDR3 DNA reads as TGCGCCAGCAGTGCCCCAGAACTAGCCCCCTCCTACGAGCAGTACTTC. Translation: CASSAPELAPSYEQYF.

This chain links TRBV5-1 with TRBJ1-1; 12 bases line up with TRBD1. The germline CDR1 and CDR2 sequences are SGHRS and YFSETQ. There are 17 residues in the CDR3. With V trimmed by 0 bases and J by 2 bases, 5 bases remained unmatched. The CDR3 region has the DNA TGCGCCAGCAGCTTGGGGGGGACAGGGGGCGGAAACACTGAAGCTTTCTTT. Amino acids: CASSLGGTGGGNTEAFF.

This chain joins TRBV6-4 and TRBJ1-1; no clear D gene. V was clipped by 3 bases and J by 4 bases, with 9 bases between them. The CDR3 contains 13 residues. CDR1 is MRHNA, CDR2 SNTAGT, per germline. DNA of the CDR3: TGTGCCAGCAGTGAGTCGGTTATCACTGAAGCTTTCTTT. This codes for CASSESVITEAFF.